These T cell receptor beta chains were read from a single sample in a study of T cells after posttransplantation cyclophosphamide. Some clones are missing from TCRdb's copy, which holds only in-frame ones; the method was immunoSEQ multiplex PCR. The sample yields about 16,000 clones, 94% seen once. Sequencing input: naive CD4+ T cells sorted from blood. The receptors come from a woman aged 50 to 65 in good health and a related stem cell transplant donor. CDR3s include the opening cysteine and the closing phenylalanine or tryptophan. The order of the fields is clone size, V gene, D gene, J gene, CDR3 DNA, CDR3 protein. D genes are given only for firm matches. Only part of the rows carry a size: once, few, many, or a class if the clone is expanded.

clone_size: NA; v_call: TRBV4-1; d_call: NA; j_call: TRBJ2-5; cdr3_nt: TGCGCCAGCAGCCCCCCCGGCGGGGAGACCCAGTACTTC; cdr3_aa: CASSPPGGETQYF
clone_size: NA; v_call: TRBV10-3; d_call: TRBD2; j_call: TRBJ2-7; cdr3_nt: TGTGCCATCAGTCTACGGGGGGGAGGGCCGGACGAGCAGTACTTC; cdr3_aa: CAISLRGGGPDEQYF
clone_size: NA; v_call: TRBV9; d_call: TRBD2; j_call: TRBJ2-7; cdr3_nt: TGTGCCAGCAGCGTAGCTAGCGGCCTCTCCTACGAGCAGTACTTC; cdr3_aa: CASSVASGLSYEQYF
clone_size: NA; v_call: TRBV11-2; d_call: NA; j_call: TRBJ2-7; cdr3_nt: TGTGCCAGCAGCCGAGCCAGGGCAACCTACGAGCAGTACTTC; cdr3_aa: CASSRARATYEQYF
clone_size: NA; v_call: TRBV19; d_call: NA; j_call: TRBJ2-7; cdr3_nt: TGTGCCAGTAGCTCCCCGGGCTCCTACGAGCAGTACTTC; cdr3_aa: CASSSPGSYEQYF
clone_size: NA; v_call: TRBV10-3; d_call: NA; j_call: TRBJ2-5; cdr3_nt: TGTGCCATCAGTGCTTCGGAACAGGGCGGAGCTCGGACCCAGTACTTC; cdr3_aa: CAISASEQGGARTQYF
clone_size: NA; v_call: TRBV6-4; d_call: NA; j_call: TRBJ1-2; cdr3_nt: TGTGCCAGCAGCTCTTACTACTCAGAGAACTATGGCTACACCTTC; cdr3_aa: CASSSYYSENYGYTF
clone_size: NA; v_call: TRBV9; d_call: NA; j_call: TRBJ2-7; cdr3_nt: TGTGCCTCCGCGCGGGGGCAGGGTTCCTACGAGCAGTACTTC; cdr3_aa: CASARGQGSYEQYF
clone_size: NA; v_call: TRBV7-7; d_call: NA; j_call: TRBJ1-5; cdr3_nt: TGTGCCAGCAGCTCGTGGGACCCACAGGGAACTTTCAGCAATCAGCCCCAGCATTTT; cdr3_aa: CASSSWDPQGTFSNQPQHF
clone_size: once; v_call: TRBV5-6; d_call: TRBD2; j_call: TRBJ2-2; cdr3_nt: TGTGCCAGCAGCTTGGGACTAGCCGTCCACACCGGGGAGCTGTTTTTT; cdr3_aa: CASSLGLAVHTGELFF
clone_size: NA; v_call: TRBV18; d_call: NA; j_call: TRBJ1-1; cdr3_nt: TGTGCCAGCTCACCAGGGGCAGGGAGGACTGAAGCTTTCTTT; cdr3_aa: CASSPGAGRTEAFF
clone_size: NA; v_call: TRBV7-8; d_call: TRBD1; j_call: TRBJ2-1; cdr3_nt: TGTGCCAGCAGCTTCGGACAGGGGGACTGGTACAATGAGCAGTTCTTC; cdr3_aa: CASSFGQGDWYNEQFF
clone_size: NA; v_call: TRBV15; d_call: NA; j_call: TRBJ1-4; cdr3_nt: TGTGCCACCAGCAGAGCAGGCAGGTCCTATGAAAAACTGTTTTTT; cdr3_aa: CATSRAGRSYEKLFF
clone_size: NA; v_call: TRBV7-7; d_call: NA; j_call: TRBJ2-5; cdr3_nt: TGTGCCAGCAGCTACCGCGGTTCTTTCCAAGAGACCCAGTACTTC; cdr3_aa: CASSYRGSFQETQYF
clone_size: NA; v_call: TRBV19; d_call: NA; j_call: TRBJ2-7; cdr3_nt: TGTGCCAGTAGTATGGACAGAAAAGGCTCCTACGAGCAGTACTTC; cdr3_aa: CASSMDRKGSYEQYF
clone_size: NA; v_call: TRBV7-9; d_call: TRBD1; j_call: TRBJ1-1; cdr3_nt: TGTGCCAGCAGCGCTCGGGACAGGGGAACGACTGAAGCTTTCTTT; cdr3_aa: CASSARDRGTTEAFF
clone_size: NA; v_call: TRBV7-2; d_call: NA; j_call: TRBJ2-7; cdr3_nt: TGTGCCAGCAGCGACAGACCCTCTGATATATATTCCTACGAGCAGTACTTC; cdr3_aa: CASSDRPSDIYSYEQYF